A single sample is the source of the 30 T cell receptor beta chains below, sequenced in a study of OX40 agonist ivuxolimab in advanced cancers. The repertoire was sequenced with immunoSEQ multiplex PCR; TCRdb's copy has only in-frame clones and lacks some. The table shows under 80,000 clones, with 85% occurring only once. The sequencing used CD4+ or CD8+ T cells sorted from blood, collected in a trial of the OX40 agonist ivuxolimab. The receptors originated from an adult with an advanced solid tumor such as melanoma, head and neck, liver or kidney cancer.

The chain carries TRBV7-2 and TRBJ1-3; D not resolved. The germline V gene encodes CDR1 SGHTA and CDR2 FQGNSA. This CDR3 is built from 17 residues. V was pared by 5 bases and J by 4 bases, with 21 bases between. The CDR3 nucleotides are TGTGCCAGCAGCAGCCCGTGGGGAGGGATCGGAGGAAACACCATATATTTT. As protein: CASSSPWGGIGGNTIYF.

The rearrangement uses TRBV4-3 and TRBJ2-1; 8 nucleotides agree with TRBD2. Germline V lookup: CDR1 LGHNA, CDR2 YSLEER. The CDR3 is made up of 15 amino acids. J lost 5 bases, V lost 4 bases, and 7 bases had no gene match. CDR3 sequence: CASSPILADDNEQFF. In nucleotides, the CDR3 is TGCGCCAGCAGCCCCATACTAGCGGACGACAATGAGCAGTTCTTC.

CDR3 sequence reads: CASSLVGSTYNEQFF. CDR3 nucleotides: TGTGCCAGCAGCTTAGTGGGTAGCACCTACAATGAGCAGTTCTTC. The rearrangement links TRBV7-8 to TRBJ2-1; D not certain. The CDR3 runs to 15 residues. The V end lost 1 base, the J end lost 2 bases, and 9 bases lay between the germline ends. Germline V lookup: CDR1 SGHVS, CDR2 FQNEAQ.

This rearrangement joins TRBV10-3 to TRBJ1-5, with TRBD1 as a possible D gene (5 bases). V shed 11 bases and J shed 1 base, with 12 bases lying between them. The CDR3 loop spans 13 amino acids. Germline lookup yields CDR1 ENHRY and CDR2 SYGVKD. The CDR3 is CAAGGGSNQPQHF. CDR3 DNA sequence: TGTGCCGCCGGGGGGGGAAGCAATCAGCCCCAGCATTTT.

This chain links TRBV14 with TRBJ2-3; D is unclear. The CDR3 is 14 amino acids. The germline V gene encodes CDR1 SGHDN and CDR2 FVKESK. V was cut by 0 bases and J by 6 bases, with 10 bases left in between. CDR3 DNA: TGTGCCAGCAGCCAAGACAACAGTCGGGATACGCAGTATTTT. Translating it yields CASSQDNSRDTQYF.

The DNA of the CDR3 is TGTGCCTGGAGTGTACTCCCTCAGGAGACCCAGTACTTC. It is translated as CAWSVLPQETQYF. This chain uses TRBV30 with TRBJ2-5, with D unresolved. CDR1 GTSNPN and CDR2 SVGIG come from the germline V gene (reference sequence). V lost 0 bases and J 5 bases, leaving 10 bases between the germline ends. There are 13 residues in the CDR3. Based on the CDR3 plus reference TRBV30 and TRBJ2-5, the full variable domain is SQTIHQWPATLVQPVGSPLSLECTVEGTSNPNLYWYRQAAGRGLQLLFYSVGIGQISSEVPQNLSASRPQDRQFILSSKKLLLSDSGFYLCAWSVLPQETQYFGPGTRLLVL.

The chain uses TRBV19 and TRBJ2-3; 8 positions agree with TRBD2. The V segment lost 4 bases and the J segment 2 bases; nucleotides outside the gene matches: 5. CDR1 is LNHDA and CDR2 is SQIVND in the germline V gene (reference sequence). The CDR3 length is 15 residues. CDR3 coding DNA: TGTGCCAGTAGTAATAGCGGGAAGGACACAGATACGCAGTATTTT. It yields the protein CASSNSGKDTDTQYF.

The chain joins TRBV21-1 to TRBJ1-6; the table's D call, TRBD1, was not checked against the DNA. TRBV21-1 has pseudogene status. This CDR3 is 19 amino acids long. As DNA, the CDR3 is TGTGCCAGCAGCAATACAGGCCACAGGGGATACTCCTATAATTCACCCCTCCACTTT. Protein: CASSNTGHRGYSYNSPLHF.

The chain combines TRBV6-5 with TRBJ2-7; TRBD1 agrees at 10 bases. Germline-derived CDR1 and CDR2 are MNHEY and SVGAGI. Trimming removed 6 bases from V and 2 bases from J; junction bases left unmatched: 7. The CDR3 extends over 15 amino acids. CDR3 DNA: TGTGCCAGCAGGCACCGGGACAGGGGACCCTACGAGCAGTACTTC. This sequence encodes CASRHRDRGPYEQYF.

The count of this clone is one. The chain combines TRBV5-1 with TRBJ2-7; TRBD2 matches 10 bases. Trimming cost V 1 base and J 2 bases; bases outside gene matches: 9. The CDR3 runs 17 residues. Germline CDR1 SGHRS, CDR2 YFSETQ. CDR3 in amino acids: CASSLSTGTSAAYEQYF. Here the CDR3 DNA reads TGCGCCAGCAGCTTGTCGACCGGGACTAGCGCTGCCTACGAGCAGTACTTC.

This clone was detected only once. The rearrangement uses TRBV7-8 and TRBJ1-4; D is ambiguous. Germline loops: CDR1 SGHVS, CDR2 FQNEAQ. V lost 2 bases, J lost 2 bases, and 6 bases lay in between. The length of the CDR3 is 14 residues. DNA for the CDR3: TGTGCCAGCAGCTTAACCAGGACTAATGAAAAACTGTTTTTT. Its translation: CASSLTRTNEKLFF.

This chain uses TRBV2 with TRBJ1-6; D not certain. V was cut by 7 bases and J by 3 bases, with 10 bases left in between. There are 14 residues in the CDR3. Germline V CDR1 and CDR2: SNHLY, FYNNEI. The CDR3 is CASMSTGYNSPLHF. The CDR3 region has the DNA TGTGCCAGCATGTCGACGGGCTATAATTCACCCCTCCACTTT.

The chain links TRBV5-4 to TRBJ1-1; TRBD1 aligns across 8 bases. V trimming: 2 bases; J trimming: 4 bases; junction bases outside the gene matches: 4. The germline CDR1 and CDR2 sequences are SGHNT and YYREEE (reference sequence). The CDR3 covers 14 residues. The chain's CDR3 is CASSFRGPGTEAFF. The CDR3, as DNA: TGTGCCAGCAGCTTCAGGGGGCCTGGCACTGAAGCTTTCTTT.

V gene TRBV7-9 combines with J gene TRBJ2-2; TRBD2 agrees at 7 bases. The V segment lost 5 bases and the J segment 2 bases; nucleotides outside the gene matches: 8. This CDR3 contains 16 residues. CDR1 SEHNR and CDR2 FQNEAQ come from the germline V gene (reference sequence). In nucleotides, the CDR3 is TGTGCCAGCAGCCAAGGACTAGGAACCAACACCGGGGAGCTGTTTTTT. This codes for CASSQGLGTNTGELFF.

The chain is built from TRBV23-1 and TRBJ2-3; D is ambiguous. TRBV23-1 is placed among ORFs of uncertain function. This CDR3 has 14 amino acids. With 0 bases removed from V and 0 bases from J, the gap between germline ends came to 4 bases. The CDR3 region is CASSQSNSTDTQYF. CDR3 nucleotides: TGCGCCAGCAGTCAATCGAACAGCACAGATACGCAGTATTTT.

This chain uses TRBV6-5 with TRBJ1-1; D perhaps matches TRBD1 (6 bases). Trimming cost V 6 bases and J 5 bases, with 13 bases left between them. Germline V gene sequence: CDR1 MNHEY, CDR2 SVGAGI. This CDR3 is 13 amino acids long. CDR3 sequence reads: CASRTQGYTEAFF. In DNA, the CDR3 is TGTGCCAGCAGGACACAGGGTTATACTGAAGCTTTCTTT.

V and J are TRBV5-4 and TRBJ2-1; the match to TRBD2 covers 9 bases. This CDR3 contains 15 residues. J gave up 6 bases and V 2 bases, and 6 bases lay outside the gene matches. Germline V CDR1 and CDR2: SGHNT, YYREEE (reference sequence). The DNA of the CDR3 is TGTGCCAGCAGCTTATCAGCGGGGGGATTCAATGAGCAGTTCTTC. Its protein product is CASSLSAGGFNEQFF.

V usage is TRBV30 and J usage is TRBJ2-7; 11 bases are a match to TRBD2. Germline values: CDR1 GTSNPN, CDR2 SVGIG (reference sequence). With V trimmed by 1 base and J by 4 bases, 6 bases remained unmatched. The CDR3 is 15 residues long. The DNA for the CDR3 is TGTGCCTGGAGTGGAACTAGCGGGAGTCTATACGAGCAGTACTTC. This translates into CAWSGTSGSLYEQYF.

The CDR3 reads CASSNRDSPGTGELFF. CDR3 sequence (DNA): TGTGCCAGCAGCAACCGGGACAGCCCGGGCACCGGGGAGCTGTTTTTT. V and J are TRBV9 and TRBJ2-2; 7 nucleotides agree with TRBD1. This CDR3 has 16 amino acids. V shed 4 bases, J shed 4 bases, and the junction held 10 bases outside the gene matches. Germline V gene data show CDR1 as SGDLS and CDR2 as YYNGEE.

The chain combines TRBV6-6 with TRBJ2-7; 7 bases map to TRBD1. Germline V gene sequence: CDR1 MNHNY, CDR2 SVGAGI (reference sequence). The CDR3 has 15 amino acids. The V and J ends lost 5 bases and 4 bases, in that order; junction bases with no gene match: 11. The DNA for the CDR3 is TGTGCCAGCAGTCCCGGGACAGCTACCCTTTACGAGCAGTACTTC. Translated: CASSPGTATLYEQYF.

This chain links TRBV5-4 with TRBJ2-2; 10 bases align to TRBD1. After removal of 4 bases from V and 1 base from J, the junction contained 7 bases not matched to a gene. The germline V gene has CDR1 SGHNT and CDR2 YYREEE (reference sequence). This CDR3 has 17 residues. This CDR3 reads CASSPRQGAVNTGELFF. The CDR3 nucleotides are TGTGCCAGCAGCCCGAGACAGGGGGCGGTGAACACCGGGGAGCTGTTTTTT.

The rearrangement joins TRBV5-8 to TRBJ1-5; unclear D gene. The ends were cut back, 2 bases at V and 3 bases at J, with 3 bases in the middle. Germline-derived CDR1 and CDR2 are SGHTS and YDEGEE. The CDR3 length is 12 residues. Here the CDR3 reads CASSLYNQPQHF. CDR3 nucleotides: TGTGCCAGCAGCTTATACAATCAGCCCCAGCATTTT.

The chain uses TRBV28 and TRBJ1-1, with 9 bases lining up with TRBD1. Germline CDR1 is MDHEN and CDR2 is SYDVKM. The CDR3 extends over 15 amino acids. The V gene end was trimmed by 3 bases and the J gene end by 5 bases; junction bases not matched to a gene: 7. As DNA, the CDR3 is TGTGCCAGCAGTTTTCGGGGACAGGGACCGACTGAAGCTTTCTTT. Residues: CASSFRGQGPTEAFF.

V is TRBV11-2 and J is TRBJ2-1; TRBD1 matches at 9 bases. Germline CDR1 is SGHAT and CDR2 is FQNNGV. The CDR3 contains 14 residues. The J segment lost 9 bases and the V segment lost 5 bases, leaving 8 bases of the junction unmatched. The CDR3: CASSLGQGRGEQFF. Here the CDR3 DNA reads TGTGCCAGCAGCCTCGGACAGGGGCGGGGTGAGCAGTTCTTC. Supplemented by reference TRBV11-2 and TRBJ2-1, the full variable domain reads EAGVAQSPRYKIIEKRQSVAFWCNPISGHATLYWYQQILGQGPKLLIQFQNNGVVDDSQLPKDRFSAERLKGVDSTLKIQPAKLEDSAVYLCASSLGQGRGEQFFGPGTRLTVL.

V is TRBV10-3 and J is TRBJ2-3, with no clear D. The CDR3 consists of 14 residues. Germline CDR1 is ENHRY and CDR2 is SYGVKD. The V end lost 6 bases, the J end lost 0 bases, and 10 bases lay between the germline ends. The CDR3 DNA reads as TGTGCCATCAGAGGAAGCACTAGCACAGATACGCAGTATTTT. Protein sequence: CAIRGSTSTDTQYF.

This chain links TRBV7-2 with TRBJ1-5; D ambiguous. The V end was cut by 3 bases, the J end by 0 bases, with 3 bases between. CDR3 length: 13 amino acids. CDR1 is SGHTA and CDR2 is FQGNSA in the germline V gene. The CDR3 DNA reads TGTGCCAGCAGCTTTGGTAGCAATCAGCCCCAGCATTTT. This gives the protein CASSFGSNQPQHF.

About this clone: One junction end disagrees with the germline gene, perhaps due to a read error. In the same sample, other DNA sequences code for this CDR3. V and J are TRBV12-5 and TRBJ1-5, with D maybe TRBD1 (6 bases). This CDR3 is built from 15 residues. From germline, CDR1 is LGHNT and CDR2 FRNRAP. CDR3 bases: TGCGCTAGTGGTTTACTACAGGGAAGCGGGCAGCCCCAGCATTTT. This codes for CASGLLQGSGQPQHF.

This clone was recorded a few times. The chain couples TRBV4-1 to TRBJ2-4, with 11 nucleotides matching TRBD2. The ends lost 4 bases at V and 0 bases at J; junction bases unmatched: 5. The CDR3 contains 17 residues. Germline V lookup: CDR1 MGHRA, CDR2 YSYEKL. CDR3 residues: CASSRGLADVAKNIQYF. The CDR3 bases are TGCGCCAGCAGCCGGGGACTAGCGGACGTAGCCAAAAACATTCAGTACTTC.

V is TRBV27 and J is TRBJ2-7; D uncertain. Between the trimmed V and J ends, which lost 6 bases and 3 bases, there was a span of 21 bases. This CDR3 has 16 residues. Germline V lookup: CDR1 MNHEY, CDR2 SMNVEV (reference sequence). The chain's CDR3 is CASSKLGKGMVYEQYF. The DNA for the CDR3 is TGTGCCAGCAGCAAACTGGGTAAGGGAATGGTCTACGAGCAGTACTTC.

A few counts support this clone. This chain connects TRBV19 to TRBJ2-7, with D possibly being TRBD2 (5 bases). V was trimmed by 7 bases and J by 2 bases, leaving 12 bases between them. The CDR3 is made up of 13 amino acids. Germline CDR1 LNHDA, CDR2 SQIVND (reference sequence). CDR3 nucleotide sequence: TGTGCCAGTACCCCACGGGGAACCTACGAGCAGTACTTC. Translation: CASTPRGTYEQYF. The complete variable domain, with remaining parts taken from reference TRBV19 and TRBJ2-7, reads DGGITQSPKYLFRKEGQNVTLSCEQNLNHDAMYWYRQDPGQGLRLIYYSQIVNDFQKGDIAEGYSVSREKKESFPLTVTSAQKNPTAFYLCASTPRGTYEQYFGPGTRLTVT.